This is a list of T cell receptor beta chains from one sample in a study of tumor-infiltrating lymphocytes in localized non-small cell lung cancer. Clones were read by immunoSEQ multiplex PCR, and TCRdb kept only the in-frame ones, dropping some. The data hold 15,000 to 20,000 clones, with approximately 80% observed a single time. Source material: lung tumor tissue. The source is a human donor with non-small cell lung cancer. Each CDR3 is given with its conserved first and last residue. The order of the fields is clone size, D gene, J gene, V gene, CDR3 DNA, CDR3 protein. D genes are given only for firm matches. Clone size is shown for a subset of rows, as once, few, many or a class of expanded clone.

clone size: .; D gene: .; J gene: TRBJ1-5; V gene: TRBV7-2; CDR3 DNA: TGTGCCAGCAGCTTAGGTACAGCCCTCAATCAGCCCCAGCATTTT; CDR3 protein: CASSLGTALNQPQHF
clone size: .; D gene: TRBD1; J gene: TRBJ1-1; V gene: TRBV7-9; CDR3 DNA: TGTGCCAGCAGCTTAAACGAGGGGGCCGGCACTGAAGCTTTCTTT; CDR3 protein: CASSLNEGAGTEAFF
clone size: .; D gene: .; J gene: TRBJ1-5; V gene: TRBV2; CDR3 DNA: TGTGCCAGCAGTACGGACAGCAATCAGCCCCAGCATTTT; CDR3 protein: CASSTDSNQPQHF
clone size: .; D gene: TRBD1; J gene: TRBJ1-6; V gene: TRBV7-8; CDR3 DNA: TGTGCCAGCAGCCTAGACAGGGGGCCGTTAATGTCCCTCCACTTT; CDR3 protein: CASSLDRGPLMSLHF
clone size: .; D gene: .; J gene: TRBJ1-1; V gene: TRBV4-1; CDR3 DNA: TGCGCCAGCAGCCAAGATCCGGATATGAACACTGAAGCTTTCTTT; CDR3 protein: CASSQDPDMNTEAFF
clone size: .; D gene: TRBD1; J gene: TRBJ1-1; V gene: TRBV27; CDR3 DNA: TGTGCCAGCAGTTCACAGCATAGACAGGGGGCGGGGGAAGCTTTCTTT; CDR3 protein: CASSSQHRQGAGEAFF
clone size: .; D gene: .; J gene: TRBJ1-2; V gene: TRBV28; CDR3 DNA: TGTGCCAGCACCGTCTTGGGAAGTGGCTACACCTTC; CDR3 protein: CASTVLGSGYTF
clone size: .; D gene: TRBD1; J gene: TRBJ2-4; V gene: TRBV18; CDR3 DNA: TGTGCCAGCTCACCACCGGGACAGGGGGTTTCTAACATTCAGTACTTC; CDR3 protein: CASSPPGQGVSNIQYF
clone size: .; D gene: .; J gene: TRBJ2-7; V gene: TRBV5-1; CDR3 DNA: TGCGCCAGCAGCTTGGGTGGAAACGGACACGAGCAGTACTTC; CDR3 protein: CASSLGGNGHEQYF
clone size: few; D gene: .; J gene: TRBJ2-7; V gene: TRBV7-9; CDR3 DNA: TGTGCCAGCAGCTCCGGGCGAGGGGGTCCTACGGGGGAGCAGTACTTC; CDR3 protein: CASSSGRGGPTGEQYF
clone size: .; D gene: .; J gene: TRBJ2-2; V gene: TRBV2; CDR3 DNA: TGTGCCAGCATCAAGCGGCAAAACACCGGGGAGCTGTTTTTT; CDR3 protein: CASIKRQNTGELFF
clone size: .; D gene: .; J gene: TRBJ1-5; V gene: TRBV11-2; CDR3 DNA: TGTGCCAGCAGTTTAGATGGCGGTAGCAATCAGCCCCAGCATTTT; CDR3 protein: CASSLDGGSNQPQHF
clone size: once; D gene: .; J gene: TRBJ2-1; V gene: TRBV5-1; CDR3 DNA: TGCGCCAGCAGCCCGGGGACTCTTCAAAGCTCCTACAATGAGCAGTTCTTC; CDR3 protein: CASSPGTLQSSYNEQFF
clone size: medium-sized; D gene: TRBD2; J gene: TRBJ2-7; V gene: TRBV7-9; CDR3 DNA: TGTGCCAGCAGCTCCCAGCACGGGACTCCGGGGGGTGGCGAGCAGTACTTC; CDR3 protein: CASSSQHGTPGGGEQYF
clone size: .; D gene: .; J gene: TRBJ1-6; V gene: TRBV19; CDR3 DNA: TGTGCCAGTAGCCCCCCCTCAGGGTTGGAAAATTCACCCCTCCACTTT; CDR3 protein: CASSPPSGLENSPLHF
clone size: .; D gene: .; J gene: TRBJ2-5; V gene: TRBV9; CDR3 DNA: TGTGCCAGCAGCGTAGGAGGTACCGAGACCCAGTACTTC; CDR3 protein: CASSVGGTETQYF
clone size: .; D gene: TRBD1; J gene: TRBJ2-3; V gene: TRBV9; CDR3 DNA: TGTGCCAGCAGCGTAGGCGGGGGACAGGGAACAGATACGCAGTATTTT; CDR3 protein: CASSVGGGQGTDTQYF
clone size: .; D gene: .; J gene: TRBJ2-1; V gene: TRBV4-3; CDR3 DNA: TGCGCCAGCAGCCAAGATGGTCGGGGTGCCTCCTACAATGAGCAGTTCTTC; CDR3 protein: CASSQDGRGASYNEQFF
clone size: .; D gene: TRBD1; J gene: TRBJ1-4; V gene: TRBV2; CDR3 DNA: TGTGCCAGCAGTGAGCGGACAGGCTTCGGGCTTTTT; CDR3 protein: CASSERTGFGLF
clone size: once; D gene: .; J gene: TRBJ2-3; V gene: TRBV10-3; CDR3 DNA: TGTGCCATCAGTGAGTCTGGACGGGGCACAGATACGCAGTATTTT; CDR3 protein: CAISESGRGTDTQYF
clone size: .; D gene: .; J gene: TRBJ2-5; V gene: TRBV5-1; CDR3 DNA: TGCGCCAGCAGCTTGGCGACAGTGACCCAAGAGACCCAGTACTTC; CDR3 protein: CASSLATVTQETQYF
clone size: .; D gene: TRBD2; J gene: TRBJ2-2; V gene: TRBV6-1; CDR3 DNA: TGTGCCAGCAGTGCGGGACTAGCGGTAGGGGAGCTGTTTTTT; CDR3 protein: CASSAGLAVGELFF
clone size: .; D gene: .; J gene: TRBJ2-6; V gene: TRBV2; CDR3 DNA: TGTGCCACCTACAGGGAGAAGGCCAACGTCCTGACTTTC; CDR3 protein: CATYREKANVLTF
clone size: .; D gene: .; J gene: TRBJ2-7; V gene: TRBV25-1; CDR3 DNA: TGTGCCAGCAGTGAACCCCCACTTGGGTCGAGGGGAGAGCAGTACTTC; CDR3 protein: CASSEPPLGSRGEQYF
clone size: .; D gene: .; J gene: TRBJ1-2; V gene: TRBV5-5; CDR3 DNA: TGTGCCAGCAGCTTGGTCGGGGGTCAATCCTATGGCTACACCTTC; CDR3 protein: CASSLVGGQSYGYTF
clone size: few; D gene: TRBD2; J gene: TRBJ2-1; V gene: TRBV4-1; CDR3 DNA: TGCGCCAGCAGCCTGGCTAGCGGATACAATGAGCAGTTCTTC; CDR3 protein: CASSLASGYNEQFF
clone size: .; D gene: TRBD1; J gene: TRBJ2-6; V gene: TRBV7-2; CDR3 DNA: TGTGCCAGCAGCTTCGGACAGGGGGCGGGTGGGGCCAACGTCCTGACTTTC; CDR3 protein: CASSFGQGAGGANVLTF
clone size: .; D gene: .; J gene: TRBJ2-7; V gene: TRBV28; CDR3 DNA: TGTGCCAGCAGTTTAGGACGGAACTACGAGCAGTACTTC; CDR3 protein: CASSLGRNYEQYF
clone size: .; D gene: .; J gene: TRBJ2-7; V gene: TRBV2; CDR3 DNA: TGTGCCGGCCGTCGATTAAGCTCCTACGAGCAGTACTTC; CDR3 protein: CAGRRLSSYEQYF
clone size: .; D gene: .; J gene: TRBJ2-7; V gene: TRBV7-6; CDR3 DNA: TGTGCCAGCAGTCAAGGGCAGGGGGGCCACGAGCAGTACTTC; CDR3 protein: CASSQGQGGHEQYF
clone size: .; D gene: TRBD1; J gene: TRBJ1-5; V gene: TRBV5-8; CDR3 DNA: TGTGCCAGCAGCCGTGGAACAGGGGTCATGGATCAGCCCCAGCATTTT; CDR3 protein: CASSRGTGVMDQPQHF
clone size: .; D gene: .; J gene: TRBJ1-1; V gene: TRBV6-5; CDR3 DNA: TGTGCCAGCAGTTACTCCGGCGCTGAAGCTTTCTTT; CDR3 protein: CASSYSGAEAFF
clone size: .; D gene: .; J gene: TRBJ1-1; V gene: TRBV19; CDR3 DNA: TGTGCCAGTAGTATTGCAATCGAAGCTTTCTTT; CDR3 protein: CASSIAIEAFF
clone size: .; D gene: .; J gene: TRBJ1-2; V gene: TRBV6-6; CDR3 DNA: TGTGCCAGCAGTTACCAAGAACCCCGGATCTATGGCTACACCTTC; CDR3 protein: CASSYQEPRIYGYTF
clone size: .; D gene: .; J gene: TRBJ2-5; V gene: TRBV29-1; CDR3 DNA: TGCAGCGCAGCTTCTCCCTTAATGTTAGAGACCCAGTACTTC; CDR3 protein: CSAASPLMLETQYF
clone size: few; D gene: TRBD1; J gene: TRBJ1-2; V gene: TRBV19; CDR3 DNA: TGTGCCAGTAGGGTTCAGGGGGGAAATAACTATGGCTACACCTTC; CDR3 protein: CASRVQGGNNYGYTF
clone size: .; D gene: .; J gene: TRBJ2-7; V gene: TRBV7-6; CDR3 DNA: TGTGCCAGCAGCTTAGTCGCCAGTAGACGGGGCGAGCAGTACTTC; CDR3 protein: CASSLVASRRGEQYF
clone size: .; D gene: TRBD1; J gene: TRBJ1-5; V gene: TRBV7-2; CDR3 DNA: TGTGCCAGCAGCAGGGACAGGGATGGTCAGCCCCAGCATTTT; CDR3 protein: CASSRDRDGQPQHF
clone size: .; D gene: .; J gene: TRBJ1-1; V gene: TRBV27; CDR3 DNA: TGTGCCAGCAGTCCCCTGGACCGGAACACTGAAGCTTTCTTT; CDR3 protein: CASSPLDRNTEAFF
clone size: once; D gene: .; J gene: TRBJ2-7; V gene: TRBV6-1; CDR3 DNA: TGTGCCAGCAGTGAAGTTTGGTCAGGGGCTAGCCCCTACGAGCAGTACTTC; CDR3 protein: CASSEVWSGASPYEQYF
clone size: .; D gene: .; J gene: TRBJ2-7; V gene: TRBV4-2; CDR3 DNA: TGTGCCAGCAGCCATAGGATCGGTGACGAGCAGTACTTC; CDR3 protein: CASSHRIGDEQYF
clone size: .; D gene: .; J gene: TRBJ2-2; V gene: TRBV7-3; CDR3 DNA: TGTGCCAGCAGCTTGATTCGGGGTGGCGGGGAGCTGTTTTTT; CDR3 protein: CASSLIRGGGELFF
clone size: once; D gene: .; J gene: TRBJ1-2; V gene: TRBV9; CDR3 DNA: TGTGCCAGCAGCCCCCAGCTGTGGTGGGGGGGGGAGGAGAACTATGGCTACACCTTC; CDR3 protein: CASSPQLWWGGEENYGYTF
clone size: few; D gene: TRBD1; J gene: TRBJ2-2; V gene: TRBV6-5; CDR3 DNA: TGTGCCAGCAGTGCAAGAACAGGGGCCGGGGAGCTGTTTTTT; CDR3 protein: CASSARTGAGELFF
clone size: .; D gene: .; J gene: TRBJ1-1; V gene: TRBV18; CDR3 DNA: TGTGCCAGCTCCCCTGGGGCAGGCTGGGACACTGAAGCTTTCTTT; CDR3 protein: CASSPGAGWDTEAFF
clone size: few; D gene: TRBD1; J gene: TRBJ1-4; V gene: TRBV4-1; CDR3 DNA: TGCGCCAGCAGTCCAAGGGGGCACGAAAAACTGTTTTTT; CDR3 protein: CASSPRGHEKLFF
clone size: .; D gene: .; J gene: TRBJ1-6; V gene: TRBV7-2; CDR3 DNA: TGTGCCAGCACCCTCGGCGGGCGGCTACAGGGTCTACCCCTCCACTTT; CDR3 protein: CASTLGGRLQGLPLHF